This T cell receptor (beta chain) was captured by sequencing in a study of cytomegalovirus exposure and HLA in healthy donors. PCR was performed using 60 Vbeta and 13 Jbeta primers. Generated by immunoSEQ multiplex PCR, the TCRdb table keeps only in-frame clones and is missing some. Of about 140,000 clones listed, around 72% were seen once; the top ten hold 1% to 1.5%. CDR1 and CDR2 (germline): SGHNT, YYREEE (reference sequence). The CDR3 is 19 amino acids. The V gene end was trimmed by 4 bases and the J gene end by 2 bases; junction bases not matched to a gene: 13. Details on this clone: Its antigen remains unidentified.

Findings and caveats of the study: Several V segments, TRBV6-2 and TRBV6-3 among them, could not be told apart and were dropped. The study listed 150 to 200 cytomegalovirus-associated TCR beta chains. When presence/absence was analysed, sequencing depth was taken to be roughly uniform across donors.

This chain joins TRBV5-4 and TRBJ2-5; 14 bases match TRBD2. The sample taken for sequencing was PBMCs. The clonotype originates from a middle-aged woman in good health and CMV-seronegative. Here the CDR3 DNA reads TGTGCCAGCAGCCCCCGGGACCCAGGACTAGCGGGGGGACAAGAGACCCAGTACTTC. It yields the protein CASSPRDPGLAGGQETQYF.